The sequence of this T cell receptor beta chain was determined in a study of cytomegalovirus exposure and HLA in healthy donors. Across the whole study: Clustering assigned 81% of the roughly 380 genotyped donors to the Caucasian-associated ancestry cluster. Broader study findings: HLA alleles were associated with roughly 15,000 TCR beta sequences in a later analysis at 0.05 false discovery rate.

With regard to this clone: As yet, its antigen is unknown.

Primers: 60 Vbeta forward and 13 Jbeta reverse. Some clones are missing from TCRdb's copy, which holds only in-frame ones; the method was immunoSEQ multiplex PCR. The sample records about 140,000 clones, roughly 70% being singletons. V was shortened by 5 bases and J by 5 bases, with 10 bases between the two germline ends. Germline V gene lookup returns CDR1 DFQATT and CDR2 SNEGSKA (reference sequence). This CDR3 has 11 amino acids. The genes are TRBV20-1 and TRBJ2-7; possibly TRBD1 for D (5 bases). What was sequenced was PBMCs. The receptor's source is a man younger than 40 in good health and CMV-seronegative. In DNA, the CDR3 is TGCAGTGCTCACGACAGAAACGAGCAGTACTTC. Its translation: CSAHDRNEQYF.